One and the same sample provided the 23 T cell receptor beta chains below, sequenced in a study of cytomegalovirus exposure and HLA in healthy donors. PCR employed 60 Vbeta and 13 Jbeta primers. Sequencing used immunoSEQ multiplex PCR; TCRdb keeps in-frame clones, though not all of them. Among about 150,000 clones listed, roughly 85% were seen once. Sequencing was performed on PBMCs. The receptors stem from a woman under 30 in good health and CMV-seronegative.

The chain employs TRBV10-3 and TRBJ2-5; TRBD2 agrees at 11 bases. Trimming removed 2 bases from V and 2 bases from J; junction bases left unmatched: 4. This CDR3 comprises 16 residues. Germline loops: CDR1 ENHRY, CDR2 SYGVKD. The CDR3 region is CAISEPRTSGQETQYF. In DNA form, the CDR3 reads TGTGCCATCAGTGAGCCTCGGACTAGCGGGCAAGAGACCCAGTACTTC.

This CDR3 reads CAWRAGGRYYGYTF. The CDR3 DNA reads TGTGCCTGGAGGGCAGGGGGCAGGTATTATGGCTACACCTTC. The chain has TRBV30 and TRBJ1-2, with 8 bases matching TRBD1. The junction had 8 bases not matched to a gene; V was cut back by 3 bases and J by 5 bases. The CDR3 totals 14 residues. The germline CDR1 and CDR2 sequences are GTSNPN and SVGIG (reference sequence).

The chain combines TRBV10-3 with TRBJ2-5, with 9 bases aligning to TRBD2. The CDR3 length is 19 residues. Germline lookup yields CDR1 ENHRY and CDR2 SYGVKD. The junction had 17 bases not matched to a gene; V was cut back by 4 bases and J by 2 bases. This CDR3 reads CAISATGGGGASQQETQYF. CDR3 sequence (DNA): TGTGCCATCAGTGCAACCGGCGGCGGGGGGGCGAGTCAGCAAGAGACCCAGTACTTC.

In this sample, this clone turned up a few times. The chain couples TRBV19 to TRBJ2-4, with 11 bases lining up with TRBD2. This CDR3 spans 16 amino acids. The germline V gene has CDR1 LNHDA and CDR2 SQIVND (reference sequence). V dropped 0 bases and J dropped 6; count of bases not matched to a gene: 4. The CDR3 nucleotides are TGTGCCAGTAGTATAGATAGCGGGAGGGCCCCAAACATTCAGTACTTC. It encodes CASSIDSGRAPNIQYF. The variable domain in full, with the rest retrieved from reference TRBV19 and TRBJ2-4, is DGGITQSPKYLFRKEGQNVTLSCEQNLNHDAMYWYRQDPGQGLRLIYYSQIVNDFQKGDIAEGYSVSREKKESFPLTVTSAQKNPTAFYLCASSIDSGRAPNIQYFGAGTRLSVL.

The DNA of the CDR3 is TGTGCCAGTAGTCGTCCCGGGACAGACACCGGGGAGCTGTTTTTT. Translating it yields CASSRPGTDTGELFF. The chain employs TRBV19 and TRBJ2-2, with 7 bases fitting TRBD1. After removal of 5 bases from V and 3 bases from J, the junction contained 6 bases not matched to a gene. The CDR3 contains 15 residues. The germline CDR1 and CDR2 sequences are LNHDA and SQIVND (reference sequence).

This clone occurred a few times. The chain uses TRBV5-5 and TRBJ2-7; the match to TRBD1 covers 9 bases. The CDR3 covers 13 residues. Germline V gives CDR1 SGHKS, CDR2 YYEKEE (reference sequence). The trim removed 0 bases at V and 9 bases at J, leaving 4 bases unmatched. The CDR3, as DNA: TGTGCCAGCAGCTTGGGCACAGGGGGCAGGCAGTACTTC. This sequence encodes CASSLGTGGRQYF.

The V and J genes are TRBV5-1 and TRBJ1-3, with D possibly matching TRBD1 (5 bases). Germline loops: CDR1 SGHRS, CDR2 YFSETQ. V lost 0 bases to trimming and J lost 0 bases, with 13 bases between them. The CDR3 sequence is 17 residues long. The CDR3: CASSLGPGRASGNTIYF. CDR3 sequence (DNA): TGCGCCAGCAGCTTGGGGCCAGGCAGGGCCTCTGGAAACACCATATATTTT.

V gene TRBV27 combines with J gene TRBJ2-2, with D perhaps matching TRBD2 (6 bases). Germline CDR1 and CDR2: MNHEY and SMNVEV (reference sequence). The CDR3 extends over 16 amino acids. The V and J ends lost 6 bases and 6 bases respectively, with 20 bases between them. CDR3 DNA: TGTGCCAGCAGCCCCGGGGCGGGAACAAGGGCCGGGGAGCTGTTTTTT. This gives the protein CASSPGAGTRAGELFF.

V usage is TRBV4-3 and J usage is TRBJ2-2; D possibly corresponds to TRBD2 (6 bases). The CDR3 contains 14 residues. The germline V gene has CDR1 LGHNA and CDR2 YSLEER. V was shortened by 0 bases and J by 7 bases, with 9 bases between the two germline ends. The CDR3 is CASSQDPGVGELFF. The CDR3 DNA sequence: TGCGCCAGCAGCCAAGATCCGGGGGTCGGGGAGCTGTTTTTT.

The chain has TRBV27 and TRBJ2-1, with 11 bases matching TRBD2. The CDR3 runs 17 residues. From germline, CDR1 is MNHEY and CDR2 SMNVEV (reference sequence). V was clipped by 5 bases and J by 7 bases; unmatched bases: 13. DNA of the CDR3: TGTGCCAGCAGTGGGCCTAGCGGGGGGATACATGGGAATGAGCAGTTCTTC. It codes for CASSGPSGGIHGNEQFF.

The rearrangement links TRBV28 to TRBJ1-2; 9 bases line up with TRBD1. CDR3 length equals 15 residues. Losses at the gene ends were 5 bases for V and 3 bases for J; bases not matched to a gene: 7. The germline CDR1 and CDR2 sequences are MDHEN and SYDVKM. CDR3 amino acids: CASSLPGQGYYGYTF. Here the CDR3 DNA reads TGTGCCAGCAGTCTCCCGGGACAGGGCTACTATGGCTACACCTTC.

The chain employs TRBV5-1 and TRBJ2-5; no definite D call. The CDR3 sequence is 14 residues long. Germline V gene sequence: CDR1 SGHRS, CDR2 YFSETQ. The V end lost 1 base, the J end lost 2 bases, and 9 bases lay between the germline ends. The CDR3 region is CASSLRVLQETQYF. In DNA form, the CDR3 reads TGCGCCAGCAGCTTGCGGGTGTTACAAGAGACCCAGTACTTC.

The CDR3 is CASGASYEQYF. CDR3 sequence (DNA): TGTGCCAGCGGGGCCTCCTACGAGCAGTACTTC. The rearrangement uses TRBV2 and TRBJ2-7; TRBD1 is a possible D gene (5 bases). Trimming cost V 8 bases and J 0 bases, with 5 bases left between them. Germline loops: CDR1 SNHLY, CDR2 FYNNEI. This CDR3 is built from 11 residues.

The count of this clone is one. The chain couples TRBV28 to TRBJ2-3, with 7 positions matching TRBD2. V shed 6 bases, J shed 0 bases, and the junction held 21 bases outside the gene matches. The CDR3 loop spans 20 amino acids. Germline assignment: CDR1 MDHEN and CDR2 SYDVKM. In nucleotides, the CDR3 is TGTGCCAGCAGCCCAGCGGGACTTTCATTACATACGACTAGCACAGATACGCAGTATTTT. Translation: CASSPAGLSLHTTSTDTQYF.

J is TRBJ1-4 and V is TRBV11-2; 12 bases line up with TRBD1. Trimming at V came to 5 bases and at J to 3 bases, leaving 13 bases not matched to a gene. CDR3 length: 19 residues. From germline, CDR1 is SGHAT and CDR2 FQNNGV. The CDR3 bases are TGTGCCAGCAGCGGGGACAGGGGGCTGATTATGGTCCCTAATGAAAAACTGTTTTTT. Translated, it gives CASSGDRGLIMVPNEKLFF.

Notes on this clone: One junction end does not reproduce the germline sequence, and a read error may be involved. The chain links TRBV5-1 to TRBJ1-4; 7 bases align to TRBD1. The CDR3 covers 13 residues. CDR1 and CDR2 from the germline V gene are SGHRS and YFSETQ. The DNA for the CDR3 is TGCGCCAGCAGCTTGGACACAGGGGAAAGACTGTTTTTT. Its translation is CASSLDTGERLFF.

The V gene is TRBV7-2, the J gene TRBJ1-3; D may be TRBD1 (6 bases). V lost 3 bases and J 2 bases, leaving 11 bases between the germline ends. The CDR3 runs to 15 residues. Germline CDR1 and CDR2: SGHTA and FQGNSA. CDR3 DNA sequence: TGTGCCAGCAGCTTGGACAGTCCCCCTGGAAACACCATATATTTT. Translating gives CASSLDSPPGNTIYF. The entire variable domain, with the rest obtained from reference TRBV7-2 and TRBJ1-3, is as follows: GAGVSQSPSNKVTEKGKDVELRCDPISGHTALYWYRQSLGQGLEFLIYFQGNSAPDKSGLPSDRFSAERTGGSVSTLTIQRTQQEDSAVYLCASSLDSPPGNTIYFGEGSWLTVV.

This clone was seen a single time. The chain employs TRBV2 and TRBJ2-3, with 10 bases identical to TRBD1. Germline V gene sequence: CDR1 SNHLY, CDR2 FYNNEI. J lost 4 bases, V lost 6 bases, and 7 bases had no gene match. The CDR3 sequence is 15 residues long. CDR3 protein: CASRPGTGEADTQYF. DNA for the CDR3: TGTGCCAGCAGGCCCGGGACAGGGGAGGCAGATACGCAGTATTTT.

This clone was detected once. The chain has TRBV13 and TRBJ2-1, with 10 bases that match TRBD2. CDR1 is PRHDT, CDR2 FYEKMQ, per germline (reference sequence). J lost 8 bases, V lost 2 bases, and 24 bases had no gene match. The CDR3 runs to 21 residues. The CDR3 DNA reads TGTGCCAGCAGCTTAAGGCCCCCCGTTGTGAGCGGGAGGGCCTTAAGCGATGAGCAGTTCTTC. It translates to CASSLRPPVVSGRALSDEQFF.

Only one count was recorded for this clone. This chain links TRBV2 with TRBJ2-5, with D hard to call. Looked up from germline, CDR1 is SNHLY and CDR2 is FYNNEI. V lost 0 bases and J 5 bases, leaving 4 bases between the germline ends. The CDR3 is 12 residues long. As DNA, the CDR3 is TGTGCCAGCAGTGAAGCGCGGGAGACCCAGTACTTC. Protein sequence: CASSEARETQYF.

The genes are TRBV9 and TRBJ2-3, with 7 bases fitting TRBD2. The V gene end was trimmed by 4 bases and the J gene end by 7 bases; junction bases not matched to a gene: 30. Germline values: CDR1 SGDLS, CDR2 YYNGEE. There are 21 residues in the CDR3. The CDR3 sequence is CASSPRGSTGRGAIVANTQYF. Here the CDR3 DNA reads TGTGCCAGCAGCCCGCGGGGGTCTACAGGTCGGGGCGCCATTGTCGCGAATACGCAGTATTTT.

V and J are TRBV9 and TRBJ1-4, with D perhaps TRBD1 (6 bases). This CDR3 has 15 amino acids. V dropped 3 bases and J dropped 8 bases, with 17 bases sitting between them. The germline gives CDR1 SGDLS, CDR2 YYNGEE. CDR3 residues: CASSATGFAGEKLFF. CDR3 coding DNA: TGTGCCAGCAGCGCAACAGGGTTCGCAGGGGAAAAACTGTTTTTT.

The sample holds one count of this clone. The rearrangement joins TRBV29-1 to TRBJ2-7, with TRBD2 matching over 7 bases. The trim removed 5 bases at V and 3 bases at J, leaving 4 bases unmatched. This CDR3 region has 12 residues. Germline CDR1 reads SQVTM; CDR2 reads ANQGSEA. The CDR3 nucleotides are TGCAGCGTTTGGACTAGTAACTACGAGCAGTACTTC. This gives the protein CSVWTSNYEQYF.